This TCR beta chain emerged from a study of regulatory T cells in long-lasting Graves disease. Deletions cut 5 bases from V and 0 bases from J, with 10 bases between. The CDR3 length is 15 residues. Study results and limitations: Persistent disease samples used TRBV28, TRBJ1-2 and TRBJ2-5 preferentially.

Turning to this clonotype: Its antigen is not known.

CDR3 regions were amplified by Arm-PCR using iRepertoire HTBI primers to build TCR beta libraries. Using its own MiXCR run on the multiplex PCR reads, TCRdb lists one record per CDR3 protein. Of 250,000 to 300,000 distinct CDR3 sequences listed, 22% are singletons. Time point noted: persistent/refractory GD, antithyroid drugs over 5 years with positive TRAb. Making the TCR library involved RNA that had been extracted from PBMCs. This clonotype originated in a female donor with Graves disease. The sample here was peripheral blood mononuclear cells (PBMCs), taken when the disease was refractory, from a patient treated with antithyroid drugs. The chain has TRBV12-3 or TRBV12-4 and TRBJ2-2; D uncertain. The CDR3 region has the DNA TGTGCCAGCAGTAAAAGGACGGCGAACACCGGGGAGCTGTTTTTT. Its protein is CASSKRTANTGELFF.